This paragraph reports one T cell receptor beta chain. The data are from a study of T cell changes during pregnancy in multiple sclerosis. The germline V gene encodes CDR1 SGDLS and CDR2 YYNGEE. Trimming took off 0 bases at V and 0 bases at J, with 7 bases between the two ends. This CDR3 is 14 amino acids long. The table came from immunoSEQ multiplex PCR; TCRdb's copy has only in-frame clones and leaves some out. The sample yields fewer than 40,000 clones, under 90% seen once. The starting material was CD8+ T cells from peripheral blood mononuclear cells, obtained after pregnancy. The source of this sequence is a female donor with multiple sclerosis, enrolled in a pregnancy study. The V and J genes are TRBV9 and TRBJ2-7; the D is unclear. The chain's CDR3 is CASSVAASSYEQYF. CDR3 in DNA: TGTGCCAGCAGCGTAGCTGCGAGCTCCTACGAGCAGTACTTC.